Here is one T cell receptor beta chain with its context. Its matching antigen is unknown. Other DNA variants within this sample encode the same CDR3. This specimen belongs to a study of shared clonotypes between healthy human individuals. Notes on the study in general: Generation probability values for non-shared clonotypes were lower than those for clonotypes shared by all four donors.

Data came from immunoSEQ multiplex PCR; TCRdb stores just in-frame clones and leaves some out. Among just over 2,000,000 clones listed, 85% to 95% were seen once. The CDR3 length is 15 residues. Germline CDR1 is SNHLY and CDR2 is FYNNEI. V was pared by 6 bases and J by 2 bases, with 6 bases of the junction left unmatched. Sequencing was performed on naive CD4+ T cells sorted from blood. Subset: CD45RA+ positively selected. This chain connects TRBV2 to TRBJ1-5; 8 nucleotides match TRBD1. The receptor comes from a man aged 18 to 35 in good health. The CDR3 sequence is CASSGQGVGNQPQHF. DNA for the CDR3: TGTGCCAGCAGCGGACAGGGTGTCGGCAATCAGCCCCAGCATTTT.